This T cell receptor beta chain was retrieved from a study of blood T cell repertoires in COVID-19. Study background: Acute-phase and convalescent COVID-19 samples originated in the United States, Italy and Spain.

Individuals aged 18 to 89 years were recruited from roughly 23 US areas. The study assigned cohorts using participant-reported clinical history. Germline-derived CDR1 and CDR2 are MNHEY and SMNVEV (reference sequence). The trim removed 5 bases at V and 8 bases at J, leaving 3 bases unmatched. The CDR3 runs 13 residues. Per the original data handling: Cell counts per sample came from amplifying reference gene primers. Libraries were prepared by immunoSEQ multiplex PCR; TCRdb keeps only in-frame clonotypes and omits some of them. V, J and clone size reflect that table, while D and trimming were determined from the DNA. The repertoire holds roughly 220,000 clones, with just over 85% as singletons.

This receptor was taken from a woman between 45 and 60 years old with acute COVID-19. Sample: PBMCs or T cells enriched from blood (not recorded which). The V call is TRBV27, the J call TRBJ1-4, with 9 positions matching TRBD1. For the CDR3, the DNA is TGTGCCAGCAGTCGGACAGGGGCGGAAAAACTGTTTTTT. Its protein product is CASSRTGAEKLFF.